Shown below are 14 T cell receptor beta chains from a single sample sequenced in a study of T-cell reconstitution after alpha-beta-depleted transplantation in children. Unique molecular identifiers were incorporated when the TCRbeta library was constructed. MiXCR was run by TCRdb on the PCR reads, yielding one entry per CDR3 protein. The sample includes 400,000 to 500,000 distinct CDR3 sequences, approximately 10% of them seen just once. The source was PBMCs from the stem cell graft donor, collected from the stem cell graft. These receptors all come from a human donor who donated a stem cell graft to a child with acute myeloid leukemia.

This clonotype was detected ten times or more. The rearrangement links TRBV29-1 to TRBJ2-5; D not certain. Deletions cut 3 bases from V and 1 base from J, with 9 bases between. In germline, CDR1 is SQVTM, CDR2 ANQGSEA. The CDR3 has 13 amino acids. This chain's CDR3 is CSVDSPAQETQYF. The CDR3 bases are TGCAGCGTTGATAGCCCAGCCCAAGAGACCCAGTACTTC.

The chain has TRBV29-1 and TRBJ2-2, with D possibly matching TRBD1 (6 bases). CDR1 and CDR2 (germline): SQVTM, ANQGSEA. This CDR3 has 17 residues. V lost 7 bases, J lost 5 bases, and 26 bases lay in between. The CDR3 DNA follows: TGCAGCGCACGCCTTAGTGGTGGTCCAGGGGCTACCGGGGAGCTGTTTTTT. This encodes CSARLSGGPGATGELFF.

This clonotype occurred a few times. The V and J genes are TRBV20-1 and TRBJ2-1, with TRBD2 matching over 7 bases. Unmatched junction bases numbered 11, after V lost 2 bases and J lost 7 bases. Per the germline V gene, CDR1 is DFQATT and CDR2 is SNEGSKA (reference sequence). This CDR3 is 15 amino acids long. CDR3 nucleotide sequence: TGCAGTGCTAGAACTTCGTGGGAGGGGTGGAATGAGCAGTTCTTC. It is translated as CSARTSWEGWNEQFF.

This clonotype was recorded at least ten times. The chain links TRBV20-1 to TRBJ1-3; D uncertain. With 3 bases removed from V and 0 bases from J, the gap between germline ends came to 9 bases. The CDR3 has 14 amino acids. Germline CDR1 reads DFQATT; CDR2 reads SNEGSKA (reference sequence). The CDR3 DNA follows: TGCAGTGCTAGGGAACACAGCTCTGGAAACACCATATATTTT. Translated: CSAREHSSGNTIYF.

This clonotype was seen at least ten times. The rearrangement uses TRBV7-9 and TRBJ1-2; weak D call: TRBD1 (5 bases). The CDR3 covers 14 residues. The V gene lost 1 base and the J gene lost 0 bases, with 6 bases spanning the gap. CDR1 and CDR2 (germline): SEHNR, FQNEAQ (reference sequence). The CDR3 coding sequence is TGTGCCAGCAGCTTAGGGACAACTAACTATGGCTACACCTTC. Translating it yields CASSLGTTNYGYTF. Combining the CDR3 with reference TRBV7-9 and TRBJ1-2 gives the whole variable domain DTGVSQNPRHKITKRGQNVTFRCDPISEHNRLYWYRQTLGQGPEFLTYFQNEAQLEKSRLLSDRFSAERPKGSFSTLEIQRTEQGDSAMYLCASSLGTTNYGYTFGSGTRLTVV.

This clonotype was recorded many times. This sequence joins TRBV5-1 and TRBJ2-3; 7 nucleotides agree with TRBD1. Per germline, CDR1 SGHRS and CDR2 YFSETQ. The CDR3 is 15 amino acids. Trimming removed 1 base from V and 1 base from J; junction bases left unmatched: 3. The DNA for the CDR3 is TGCGCCAGCAGCTTGCTAGGGGGCGGCACAGATACGCAGTATTTT. Its protein is CASSLLGGGTDTQYF.

This clonotype was picked up many times. The rearrangement uses TRBV9 and TRBJ2-3, with TRBD1 matching 8 bases. Trimming cost V 4 bases and J 2 bases; bases outside gene matches: 6. This CDR3 region has 15 residues. Germline V gene sequence: CDR1 SGDLS, CDR2 YYNGEE. In DNA form, the CDR3 reads TGTGCCAGCAGCCCTCGACAGGGGCCCACAGATACGCAGTATTTT. It encodes CASSPRQGPTDTQYF. Complete variable domain (other parts from reference TRBV9 and TRBJ2-3): DSGVTQTPKHLITATGQRVTLRCSPRSGDLSVYWYQQSLDQGLQFLIQYYNGEERAKGNILERFSAQQFPDLHSELNLSSLELGDSALYFCASSPRQGPTDTQYFGPGTRLTVL.

The V call is TRBV20-1, the J call TRBJ1-1; possibly TRBD1 for D (5 bases). Per the germline V gene, CDR1 is DFQATT and CDR2 is SNEGSKA (reference sequence). Trimming removed 0 bases from V and 6 bases from J, with 14 bases in between. The CDR3 extends over 14 amino acids. The CDR3 sequence is CSARDGTGAAEAFF. CDR3 nucleotide sequence: TGCAGTGCTAGAGATGGGACCGGTGCAGCTGAAGCTTTCTTT.

This clonotype was counted ten times or more. The V gene is TRBV5-1, the J gene TRBJ1-2; D not certain. The length of the CDR3 is 12 residues. Per germline, CDR1 SGHRS and CDR2 YFSETQ. With 0 bases removed from V and 8 bases from J, the gap between germline ends came to 8 bases. The CDR3 bases are TGCGCCAGCAGCTTGGATTCGAGGGGCTACACCTTC. Protein product: CASSLDSRGYTF. Complete variable domain (other parts from reference TRBV5-1 and TRBJ1-2): KAGVTQTPRYLIKTRGQQVTLSCSPISGHRSVSWYQQTPGQGLQFLFEYFSETQRNKGNFPGRFSGRQFSNSRSEMNVSTLELGDSALYLCASSLDSRGYTFGSGTRLTVV.

The gene calls are TRBV20-1 and TRBJ2-7; 8 positions agree with TRBD2. Germline loops: CDR1 DFQATT, CDR2 SNEGSKA (reference sequence). With V trimmed by 0 bases and J by 3 bases, 10 bases remained unmatched. The CDR3 extends over 16 amino acids. The CDR3 loop reads CSARDLKAGDVYEQYF. The CDR3, as DNA: TGCAGTGCTAGAGATCTTAAAGCGGGAGACGTCTACGAGCAGTACTTC.

The chain employs TRBV5-1 and TRBJ1-1; TRBD1 matches at 10 bases. V was clipped by 4 bases and J by 6 bases; unmatched bases: 12. From germline, CDR1 is SGHRS and CDR2 YFSETQ. This CDR3 has 16 residues. The CDR3: CASSPTTGGRVPEAFF. The CDR3 nucleotides are TGCGCCAGCAGCCCGACGACAGGGGGCCGGGTACCTGAAGCTTTCTTT.

This clonotype was picked up a small number of times. This chain joins TRBV20-1 and TRBJ2-2; D not certain. V shed 1 base and J shed 4 bases, with 10 bases lying between them. From germline, CDR1 is DFQATT and CDR2 SNEGSKA (reference sequence). The CDR3 spans 14 residues. Written as DNA, the CDR3 is TGCAGTGCTAGAGGCGGATTGAGCACCGGGGAGCTGTTTTTT. Residues: CSARGGLSTGELFF.

This chain links TRBV5-1 with TRBJ1-2; D unclear. CDR3 length equals 14 residues. Germline CDR1 SGHRS, CDR2 YFSETQ. The V end was cut by 2 bases, the J end by 6 bases, with 14 bases between. The CDR3 nucleotides read TGCGCCAGCAGCTTAGGAGGGTCAAAGGATGGCTACACCTTC. This translates into CASSLGGSKDGYTF.

The chain recombines TRBV6-1 with TRBJ1-5, with TRBD1 matching over 9 bases. The CDR3 sequence is 15 residues long. The germline V gene encodes CDR1 MNHNS and CDR2 SASEGT. The trim removed 4 bases at V and 7 bases at J, leaving 8 bases unmatched. CDR3 amino acids: CASSGTGTGKQPQHF. DNA for the CDR3: TGTGCCAGCAGTGGAACCGGGACAGGGAAACAGCCCCAGCATTTT.